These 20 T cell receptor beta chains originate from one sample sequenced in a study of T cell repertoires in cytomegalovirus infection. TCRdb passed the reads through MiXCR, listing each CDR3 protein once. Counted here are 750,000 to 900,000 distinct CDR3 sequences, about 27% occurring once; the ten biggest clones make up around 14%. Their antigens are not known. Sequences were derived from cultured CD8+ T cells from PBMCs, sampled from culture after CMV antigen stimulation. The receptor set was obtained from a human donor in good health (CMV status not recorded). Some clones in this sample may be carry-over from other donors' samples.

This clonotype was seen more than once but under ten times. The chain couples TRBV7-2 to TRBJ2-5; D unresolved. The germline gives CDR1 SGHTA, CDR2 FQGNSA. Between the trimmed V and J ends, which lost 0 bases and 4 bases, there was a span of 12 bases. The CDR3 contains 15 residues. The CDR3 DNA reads TGTGCCAGCAGCTTAGCGGGAAGGTGGCGAGAGACCCAGTACTTC. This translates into CASSLAGRWRETQYF.

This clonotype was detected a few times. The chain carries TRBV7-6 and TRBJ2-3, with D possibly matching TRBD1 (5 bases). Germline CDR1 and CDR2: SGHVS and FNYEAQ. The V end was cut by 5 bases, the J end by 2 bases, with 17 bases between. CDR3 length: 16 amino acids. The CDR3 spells CASSPRTTAPTDTQYF. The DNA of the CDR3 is TGTGCCAGCAGCCCAAGAACGACAGCCCCCACAGATACGCAGTATTTT.

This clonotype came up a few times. This chain's CDR3 is CASRLRGLNTEAFF. CDR3 sequence (DNA): TGTGCCAGCAGGCTTCGGGGCCTGAACACTGAAGCTTTCTTT. The chain recombines TRBV2 with TRBJ1-1; D might be TRBD1 (5 bases). The CDR3 spans 14 residues. Germline V gene lookup returns CDR1 SNHLY and CDR2 FYNNEI. The germline V and J ends were trimmed by 6 bases and 0 bases, with 11 bases remaining between them.

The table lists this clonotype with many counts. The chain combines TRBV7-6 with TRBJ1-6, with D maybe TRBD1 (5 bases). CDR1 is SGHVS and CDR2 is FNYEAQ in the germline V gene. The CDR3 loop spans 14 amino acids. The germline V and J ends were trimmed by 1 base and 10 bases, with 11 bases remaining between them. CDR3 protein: CASSLVEGRSPLHF. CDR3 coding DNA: TGTGCCAGCAGCTTAGTGGAGGGACGCTCACCCCTCCACTTT. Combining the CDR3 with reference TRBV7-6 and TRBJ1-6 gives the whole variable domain GAGVSQSPRYKVTKRGQDVALRCDPISGHVSLYWYRQALGQGPEFLTYFNYEAQQDKSGLPNDRFSAERPEGSISTLTIQRTEQRDSAMYRCASSLVEGRSPLHFGNGTRLTVT.

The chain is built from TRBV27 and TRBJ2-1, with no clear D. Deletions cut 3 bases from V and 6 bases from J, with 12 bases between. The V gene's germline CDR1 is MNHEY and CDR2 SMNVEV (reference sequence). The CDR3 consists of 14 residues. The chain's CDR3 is CASSFLGNRNEQFF. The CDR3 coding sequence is TGTGCCAGCAGTTTCCTCGGAAACCGCAATGAGCAGTTCTTC.

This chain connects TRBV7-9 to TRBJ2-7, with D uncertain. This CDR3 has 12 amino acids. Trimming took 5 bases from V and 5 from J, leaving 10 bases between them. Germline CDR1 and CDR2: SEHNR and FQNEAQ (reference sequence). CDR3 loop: CASSQGWNEQYF. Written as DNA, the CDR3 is TGTGCCAGCAGCCAAGGGTGGAACGAGCAGTACTTC.

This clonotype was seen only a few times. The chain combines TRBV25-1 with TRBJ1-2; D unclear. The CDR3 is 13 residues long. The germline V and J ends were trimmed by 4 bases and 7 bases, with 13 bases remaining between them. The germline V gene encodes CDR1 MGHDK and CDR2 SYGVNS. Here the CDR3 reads CASSGEYQAGYTF. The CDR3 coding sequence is TGTGCCAGCAGTGGTGAATATCAGGCTGGCTACACCTTC.

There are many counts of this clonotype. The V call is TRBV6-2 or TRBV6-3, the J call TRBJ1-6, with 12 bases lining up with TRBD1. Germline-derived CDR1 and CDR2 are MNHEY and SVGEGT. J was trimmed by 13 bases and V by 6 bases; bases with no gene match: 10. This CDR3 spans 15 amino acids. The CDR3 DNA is TGTGCCAGCAGCCACGGGGGACAGGGGGCGAAGCCCCTCCACTTT. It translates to CASSHGGQGAKPLHF.

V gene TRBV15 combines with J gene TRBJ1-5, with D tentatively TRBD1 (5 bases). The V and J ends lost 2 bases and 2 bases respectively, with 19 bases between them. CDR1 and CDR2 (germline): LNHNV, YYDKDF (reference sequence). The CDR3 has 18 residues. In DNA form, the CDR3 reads TGTGCCACCAGCAGACCCGGGGCCCTGACGGATGGCAATCAGCCCCAGCATTTT. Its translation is CATSRPGALTDGNQPQHF.

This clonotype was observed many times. The CDR3 DNA reads as TGCAGTGCCCGAGGGGGGACAACGAACACTGAAGCTTTCTTT. Protein: CSARGGTTNTEAFF. This chain connects TRBV20-1 to TRBJ1-1, with D tentatively TRBD1 (6 bases). Germline CDR1 is DFQATT and CDR2 is SNEGSKA (reference sequence). Trimming shortened V by 6 bases and J by 1 base, and 15 bases separated the two germline ends. The CDR3 is made up of 14 amino acids.

The CDR3 nucleotides are TGCAGTGCGGTTGACAGGGAGTCTAATTCACCCCTCCACTTT. The encoded protein is CSAVDRESNSPLHF. V is TRBV20-1 and J is TRBJ1-6, with 7 nucleotides matching TRBD1. From germline, CDR1 is DFQATT and CDR2 SNEGSKA (reference sequence). V dropped 6 bases and J dropped 6; count of bases not matched to a gene: 8. The CDR3 has 14 residues.

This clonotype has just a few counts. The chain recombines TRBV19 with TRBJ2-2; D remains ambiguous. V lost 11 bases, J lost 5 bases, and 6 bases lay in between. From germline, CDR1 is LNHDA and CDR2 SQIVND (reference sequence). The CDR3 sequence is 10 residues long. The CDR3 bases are TGTGCCGTTTGGACCGGGGAGCTGTTTTTT. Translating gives CAVWTGELFF.

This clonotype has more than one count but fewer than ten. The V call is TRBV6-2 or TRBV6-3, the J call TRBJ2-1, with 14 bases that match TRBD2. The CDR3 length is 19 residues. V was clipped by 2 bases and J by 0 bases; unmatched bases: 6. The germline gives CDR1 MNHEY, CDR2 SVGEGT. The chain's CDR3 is CASSYGGLAGEDSYNEQFF. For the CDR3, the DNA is TGTGCCAGCAGTTACGGGGGACTAGCGGGGGAGGACTCCTACAATGAGCAGTTCTTC.

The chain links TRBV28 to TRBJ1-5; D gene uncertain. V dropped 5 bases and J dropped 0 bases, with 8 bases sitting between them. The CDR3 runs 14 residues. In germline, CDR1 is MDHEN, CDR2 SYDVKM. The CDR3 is CASSPYASNQPQHF. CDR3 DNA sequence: TGTGCCAGCAGTCCCTACGCTAGCAATCAGCCCCAGCATTTT.

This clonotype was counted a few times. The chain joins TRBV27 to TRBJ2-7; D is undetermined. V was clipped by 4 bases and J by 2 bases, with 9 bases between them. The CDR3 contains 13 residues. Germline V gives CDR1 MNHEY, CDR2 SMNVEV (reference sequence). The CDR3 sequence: CASSWTVAYEQYF. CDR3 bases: TGTGCCAGCAGTTGGACGGTAGCCTACGAGCAGTACTTC.

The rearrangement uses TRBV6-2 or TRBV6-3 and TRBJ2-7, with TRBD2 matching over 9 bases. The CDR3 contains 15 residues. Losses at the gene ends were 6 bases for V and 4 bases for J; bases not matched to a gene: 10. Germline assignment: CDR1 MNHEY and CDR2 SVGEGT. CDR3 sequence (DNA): TGTGCCAGCAGCGCCCTCGAAACTAGCGGGTACGAGCAGTACGTC. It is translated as CASSALETSGYEQYV.

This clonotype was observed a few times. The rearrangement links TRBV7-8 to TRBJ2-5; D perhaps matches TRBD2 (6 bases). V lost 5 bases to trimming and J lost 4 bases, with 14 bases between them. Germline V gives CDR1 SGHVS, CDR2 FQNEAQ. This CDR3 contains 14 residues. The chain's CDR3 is CASSPRAGPETQYF. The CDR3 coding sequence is TGTGCCAGCAGCCCCCGGGCGGGGCCAGAGACCCAGTACTTC.

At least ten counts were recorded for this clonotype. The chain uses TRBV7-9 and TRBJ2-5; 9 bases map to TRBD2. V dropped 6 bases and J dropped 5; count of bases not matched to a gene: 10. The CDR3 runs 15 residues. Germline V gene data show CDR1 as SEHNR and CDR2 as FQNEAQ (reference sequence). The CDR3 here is CASSSLAGGPETQYF. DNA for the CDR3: TGTGCCAGCAGTTCTCTGGCGGGGGGGCCGGAGACCCAGTACTTC.

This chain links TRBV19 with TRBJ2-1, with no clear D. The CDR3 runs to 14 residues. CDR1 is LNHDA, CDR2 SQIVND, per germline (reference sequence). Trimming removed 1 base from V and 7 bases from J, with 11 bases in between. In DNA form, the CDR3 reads TGTGCCAGTAGTATAGCTCTCCCGCCTAATGAGCAGTTCTTC. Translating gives CASSIALPPNEQFF.

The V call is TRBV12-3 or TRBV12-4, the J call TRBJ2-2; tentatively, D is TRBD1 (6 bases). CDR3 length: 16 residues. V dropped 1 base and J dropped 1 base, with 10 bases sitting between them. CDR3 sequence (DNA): TGTGCCAGCAGTTTAGACAGGGCGGTGAACACCGGGGAGCTGTTTTTT. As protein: CASSLDRAVNTGELFF.